This TCR beta chain was captured in a study of cytomegalovirus exposure and HLA in healthy donors. In the study overall: About 77 million unique TCRs from HLA-typed donors made up an early data release.

The PCR ran on 60 Vbeta and 13 Jbeta primers. Profiling relied on immunoSEQ multiplex PCR, and the TCRdb table lists in-frame clones only, not all of them. The repertoire holds approximately 250,000 clones, with roughly 78% as singletons. With V trimmed by 5 bases and J by 5 bases, 8 bases remained unmatched. Per the germline V gene, CDR1 is LNHDA and CDR2 is SQIVND (reference sequence). CDR3 length: 15 amino acids. The chain uses TRBV19 and TRBJ1-5; 8 positions match TRBD1. Sequenced material: PBMCs. This TCR derives from a boy younger than 18 in good health and CMV-seronegative. In DNA, the CDR3 is TGTGCCAGTAGTGGACAGGGCCTGGAGTATCAGCCCCAGCATTTT. This sequence encodes CASSGQGLEYQPQHF.